Detailed here is one T cell receptor beta chain. In germline, CDR1 is WSHSY, CDR2 SAAADI. The CDR3 covers 12 residues. Trimming took 0 bases from V and 5 from J, leaving 4 bases between them. Repertoires were generated with immunoSEQ multiplex PCR, while TCRdb's copy carries only in-frame clones and drops some. The sample yields fewer than 700,000 clones, 85% to 95% seen once. Naivety among CD8 cells was defined by CD45RO negativity and positive CCR7 selection, thereby excluding terminally differentiated effector memory CD45RA+ cells. The record originates from a study of shared clonotypes between healthy human individuals.

The sequenced sample was naive CD8+ T cells sorted from blood. The gene calls are TRBV10-2 and TRBJ1-2; no definite D call. This TCR was recovered from a woman aged 25 to 39 in good health. Here the CDR3 DNA reads TGCGCCAGCAGTGAGTCTCGGTATGGCTACACCTTC. Its translation is CASSESRYGYTF.